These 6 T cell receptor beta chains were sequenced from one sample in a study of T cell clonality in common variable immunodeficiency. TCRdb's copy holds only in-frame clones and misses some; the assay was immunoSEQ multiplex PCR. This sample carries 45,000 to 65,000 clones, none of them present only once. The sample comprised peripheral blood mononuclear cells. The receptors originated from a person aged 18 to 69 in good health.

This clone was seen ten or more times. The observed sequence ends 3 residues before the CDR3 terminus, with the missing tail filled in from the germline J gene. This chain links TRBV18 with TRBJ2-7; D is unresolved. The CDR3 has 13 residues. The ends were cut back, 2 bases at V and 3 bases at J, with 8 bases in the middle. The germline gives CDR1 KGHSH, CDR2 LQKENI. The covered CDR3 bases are TGTGCCAGCTCACCATCTTCACACTACGAG. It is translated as CASSPSSHYE. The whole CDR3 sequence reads CASSPSSHYEQYF. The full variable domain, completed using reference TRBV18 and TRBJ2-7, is NAGVMQNPRHLVRRRGQEARLRCSPMKGHSHVYWYRQLPEEGLKFMVYLQKENIIDESGMPKERFSAEFPKEGPSILRIQQVVRGDSAAYFCASSPSSHYEQYFGPGTRLTVT.

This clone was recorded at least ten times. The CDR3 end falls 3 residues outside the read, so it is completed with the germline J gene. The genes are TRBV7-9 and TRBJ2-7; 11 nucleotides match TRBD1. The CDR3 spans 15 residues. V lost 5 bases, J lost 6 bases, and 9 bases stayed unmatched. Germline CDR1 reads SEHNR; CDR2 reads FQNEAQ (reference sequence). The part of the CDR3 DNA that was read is TGTGCCAGCAGCGTCACCGGGACAGGGGGTGTCGAG. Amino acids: CASSVTGTGGVE. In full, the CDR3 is CASSVTGTGGVEQYF.

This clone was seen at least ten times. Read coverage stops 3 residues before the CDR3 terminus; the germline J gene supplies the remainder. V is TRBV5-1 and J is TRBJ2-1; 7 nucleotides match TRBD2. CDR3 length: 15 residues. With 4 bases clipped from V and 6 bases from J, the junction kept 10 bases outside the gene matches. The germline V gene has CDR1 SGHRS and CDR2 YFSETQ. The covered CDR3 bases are TGCGCCAGCAGCCTGATGAGCGGGACGCTCAATGAG. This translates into CASSLMSGTLNE. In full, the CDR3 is CASSLMSGTLNEQFF.

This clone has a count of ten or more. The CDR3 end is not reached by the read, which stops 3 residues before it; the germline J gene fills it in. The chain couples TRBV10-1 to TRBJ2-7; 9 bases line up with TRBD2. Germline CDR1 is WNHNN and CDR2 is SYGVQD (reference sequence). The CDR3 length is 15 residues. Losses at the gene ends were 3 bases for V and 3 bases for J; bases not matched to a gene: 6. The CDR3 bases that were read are TGCGCCAGCAGTGACGGTAGCGGGGGTATCTACGAG. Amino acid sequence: CASSDGSGGIYE. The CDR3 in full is CASSDGSGGIYEQYF.

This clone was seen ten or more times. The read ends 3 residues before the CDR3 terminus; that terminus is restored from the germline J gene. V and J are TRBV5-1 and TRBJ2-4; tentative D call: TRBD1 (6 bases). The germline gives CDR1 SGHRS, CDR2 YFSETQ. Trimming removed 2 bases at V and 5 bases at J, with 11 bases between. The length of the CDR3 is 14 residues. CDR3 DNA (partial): TGCGCCAGCAGCTTACAGGGATCCGAAAACATT. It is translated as CASSLQGSENI. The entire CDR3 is CASSLQGSENIQYF.

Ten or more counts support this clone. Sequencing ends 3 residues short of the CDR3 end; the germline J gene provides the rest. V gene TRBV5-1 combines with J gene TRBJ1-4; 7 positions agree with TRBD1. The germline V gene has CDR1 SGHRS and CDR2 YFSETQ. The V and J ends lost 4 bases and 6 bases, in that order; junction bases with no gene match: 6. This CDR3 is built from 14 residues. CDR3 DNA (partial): TGCGCCAGCAGCACGACAGGGATGGATGAAAAA. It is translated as CASSTTGMDEK. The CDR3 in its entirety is CASSTTGMDEKLFF.